The 20 T cell receptor beta chains given below trace back to one sample, sequenced in a study of cytomegalovirus exposure and HLA in healthy donors. In the PCR, 60 Vbeta and 13 Jbeta primers were used. Profiling relied on immunoSEQ multiplex PCR, and the TCRdb table lists in-frame clones only, not all of them. This table has around 170,000 clones, about 84% appearing once. The source material was PBMCs. All receptors come from a man between 50 and 59 years old in good health and CMV-seronegative.

This clone was found a few times. The chain has TRBV5-6 and TRBJ1-2, with D possibly matching TRBD1 (6 bases). The CDR3 contains 13 residues. V lost 4 bases and J lost 4, with 11 bases in between. CDR1 and CDR2 (germline): SGHDT, YYEEEE. The CDR3 loop is CASSRQERYGYTF. CDR3 sequence (DNA): TGTGCCAGCAGCCGACAGGAACGCTATGGCTACACCTTC. Supplemented by reference TRBV5-6 and TRBJ1-2, the full variable domain reads DAGVTQSPTHLIKTRGQQVTLRCSPKSGHDTVSWYQQALGQGPQFIFQYYEEEERQRGNFPDRFSGHQFPNYSSELNVNALLLGDSALYLCASSRQERYGYTFGSGTRLTVV.

The gene calls are TRBV27 and TRBJ1-1; D is ambiguous. Germline CDR1 is MNHEY and CDR2 is SMNVEV (reference sequence). V lost 5 bases and J lost 4, with 14 bases in between. This CDR3 contains 14 residues. For the CDR3, the DNA is TGTGCCAGCAGTCAACCAGGATTTGGCACTGAAGCTTTCTTT. It specifies CASSQPGFGTEAFF.

The chain uses TRBV5-4 and TRBJ2-5; 7 nucleotides match TRBD2. The CDR3 consists of 14 residues. Losses at the gene ends were 3 bases for V and 5 bases for J; bases not matched to a gene: 7. Germline V gene lookup returns CDR1 SGHNT and CDR2 YYREEE (reference sequence). The CDR3 sequence is CASSSAGRGETQYF. As DNA, the CDR3 is TGTGCCAGCAGCTCCGCAGGGCGGGGGGAGACCCAGTACTTC.

This clone was recorded once. This sequence joins TRBV9 and TRBJ2-5, with a weak D call TRBD1 (5 bases). The DNA end favors TRBJ2-7, so the J call may be wrong. Germline values: CDR1 SGDLS, CDR2 YYNGEE. The CDR3 spans 15 residues. The CDR3 DNA is TGTGCCAGCAGCGTTGTGGACATATCGTCCTACGAGCAGTACTTC. It translates to CASSVVDISSYEQYF.

The sample holds a few counts of this clone. The chain combines TRBV5-6 with TRBJ1-2; TRBD1 is a possible D gene (6 bases). This CDR3 comprises 14 residues. Trimming removed 4 bases from V and 4 bases from J, with 14 bases in between. Germline CDR1 SGHDT, CDR2 YYEEEE. The CDR3 coding sequence is TGTGCCAGCAGCAGAGGGGACACCATCTATGGCTACACCTTC. It encodes CASSRGDTIYGYTF.

The CDR3 DNA is TGTGCCAGCTCACCAGGTAGTTATCAGCCCCAGCATTTT. It specifies CASSPGSYQPQHF. The chain carries TRBV18 and TRBJ1-5, with D unclear. The CDR3 consists of 13 residues. The V and J ends lost 2 bases and 5 bases respectively, with 7 bases between them. CDR1 and CDR2 from the germline V gene are KGHSH and LQKENI.

The chain carries TRBV5-6 and TRBJ2-5; 8 nucleotides align to TRBD1. Germline V gene sequence: CDR1 SGHDT, CDR2 YYEEEE. V was pared by 7 bases and J by 3 bases, with 8 bases of the junction left unmatched. This CDR3 spans 14 amino acids. In DNA, the CDR3 is TGTGCCAGCCTTGACAGGGGTATAAAAGAGACCCAGTACTTC. Protein sequence: CASLDRGIKETQYF.

The genes are TRBV7-2 and TRBJ2-1; 12 bases align to TRBD2. CDR3 length equals 15 residues. The junction had 5 bases not matched to a gene; V was cut back by 4 bases and J by 7 bases. Looked up from germline, CDR1 is SGHTA and CDR2 is FQGNSA. The CDR3 reads CASSSQGLAGNEQFF. The CDR3 coding sequence is TGTGCCAGCAGCTCTCAAGGACTAGCGGGGAATGAGCAGTTCTTC.

This clone came up a few times. The chain combines TRBV2 with TRBJ1-2; D might be TRBD1 (5 bases). This CDR3 spans 13 amino acids. Trimming removed 6 bases at V and 8 bases at J, with 16 bases between. The germline CDR1 and CDR2 sequences are SNHLY and FYNNEI. CDR3 protein: CASSRGEGQGYTF. As DNA, the CDR3 is TGTGCCAGCAGCCGGGGGGAGGGTCAAGGCTACACCTTC.

The CDR3 here is CASSFQGSNQPQHF. CDR3 DNA: TGTGCCAGCAGCTTTCAGGGGAGCAATCAGCCCCAGCATTTT. V usage is TRBV7-2 and J usage is TRBJ1-5; D might be TRBD1 (6 bases). This CDR3 has 14 amino acids. V lost 3 bases and J lost 1, with 7 bases in between. In germline, CDR1 is SGHTA, CDR2 FQGNSA.

This chain joins TRBV11-1 and TRBJ2-1; 9 bases fit TRBD1. Trimming at V came to 5 bases and at J to 7 bases, leaving 6 bases not matched to a gene. Germline V gene sequence: CDR1 SGHAT, CDR2 FQDESV (reference sequence). This CDR3 has 14 residues. CDR3 nucleotides: TGTGCCAGCAGCCACCGGGACAGGGTGAATGAGCAGTTCTTC. This gives the protein CASSHRDRVNEQFF.

This chain links TRBV19 with TRBJ1-1; 7 bases are a match to TRBD1. The CDR3 consists of 13 residues. Germline CDR1 is LNHDA and CDR2 is SQIVND (reference sequence). The junction had 1 base not matched to a gene; V was cut back by 3 bases and J by 3 bases. CDR3 DNA: TGTGCCAGTAGTATCAGGGGGTACACTGAAGCTTTCTTT. Translated, it gives CASSIRGYTEAFF.

This rearrangement joins TRBV18 to TRBJ1-2, with 12 bases aligning to TRBD1. CDR1 KGHSH and CDR2 LQKENI come from the germline V gene. The V gene end was trimmed by 0 bases and the J gene end by 10 bases; junction bases not matched to a gene: 9. The CDR3 spans 16 residues. The CDR3 DNA is TGTGCCAGCTCACCACCGGGACAGGGGGCTTTACGCGACTACACCTTC. Protein sequence: CASSPPGQGALRDYTF. The full variable domain, its missing parts supplied by reference TRBV18 and TRBJ1-2, is NAGVMQNPRHLVRRRGQEARLRCSPMKGHSHVYWYRQLPEEGLKFMVYLQKENIIDESGMPKERFSAEFPKEGPSILRIQQVVRGDSAAYFCASSPPGQGALRDYTFGSGTRLTVV.

V usage is TRBV4-1 and J usage is TRBJ1-1, with D unresolved. Germline CDR1 and CDR2: MGHRA and YSYEKL. The V and J ends lost 0 bases and 10 bases respectively, with 12 bases between them. CDR3 length equals 13 residues. CDR3 coding DNA: TGCGCCAGCAGCCAAGATGGGAGCCGGGGAGCTTTCTTT. As protein: CASSQDGSRGAFF.

This clone was seen a handful of times. J is TRBJ2-3 and V is TRBV5-4; 7 nucleotides align to TRBD2. Germline CDR1 and CDR2: SGHNT and YYREEE (reference sequence). J lost 3 bases, V lost 0 bases, and 10 bases had no gene match. The CDR3 runs 17 residues. CDR3 DNA sequence: TGTGCCAGCAGCTTGGCTTTAGATTGGGGGGGTACAGATACGCAGTATTTT. Protein sequence: CASSLALDWGGTDTQYF.

J is TRBJ1-4 and V is TRBV5-6; maybe TRBD1 (6 bases). The germline V gene has CDR1 SGHDT and CDR2 YYEEEE. The CDR3 loop spans 14 amino acids. V lost 3 bases to trimming and J lost 5 bases, with 11 bases between them. CDR3 in DNA: TGTGCCAGCAGCTCCGGACAGATAAATGAAAAACTGTTTTTT. Encoded protein: CASSSGQINEKLFF.

The chain couples TRBV29-1 to TRBJ1-5, with TRBD1 as a possible D gene (5 bases). The V gene's germline CDR1 is SQVTM and CDR2 ANQGSEA. The CDR3 length is 14 residues. The V end was cut by 0 bases, the J end by 2 bases, with 8 bases between. CDR3 sequence: CSVEDQGRNQPQHF. CDR3 sequence (DNA): TGCAGCGTTGAAGATCAGGGTCGCAATCAGCCCCAGCATTTT.

J is TRBJ2-1 and V is TRBV15, with D unclear. This CDR3 has 16 residues. Germline CDR1 and CDR2: LNHNV and YYDKDF (reference sequence). V was trimmed by 0 bases and J by 0 bases, leaving 9 bases between them. The CDR3 DNA reads TGTGCCACCAGCAGAGATCGAATGAGCTCCTACAATGAGCAGTTCTTC. Protein sequence: CATSRDRMSSYNEQFF.

The chain recombines TRBV9 with TRBJ1-6; D gene ambiguous. Trimming took off 2 bases at V and 6 bases at J, with 9 bases between the two ends. Germline loops: CDR1 SGDLS, CDR2 YYNGEE. CDR3 size: 14 residues. The CDR3 DNA sequence: TGTGCCAGCAGCGTGGGCCGCTTTAATTCACCCCTCCACTTT. This gives the protein CASSVGRFNSPLHF.

V gene TRBV1 combines with J gene TRBJ1-1; TRBD1 is taken as the D call from the table, unchecked against the DNA. TRBV1 is labeled a pseudogene. CDR3 length equals 15 residues. The DNA of the CDR3 is TGCACCAGCAGCCAAGATAACAGGCAGAACACTGAAGCTTTCTTT. It is translated as CTSSQDNRQNTEAFF.